Presented here are 7 T cell receptor beta chains from one specimen sequenced in a study of blood T cells in healthy people across ages (dated by TCRdb to the mid-2010s). Libraries were constructed by 5' RACE. Sequencing instrument: Illumina HiSeq 2500. The second PCR ran for about 7 to 11 cycles and used a J-beta primer mix along with a sample-barcoded 5' primer. The raw public reads went through TCRdb reprocessing: fastp at Q25, MiXCR clone calling, in-frame beta chains kept. Each CDR3 protein gets just one entry, which takes the most common genes and DNA from the rows behind it. This sample comprises roughly 1.6 million distinct CDR3 sequences, about 35% of them detected only once. The ten largest clonotypes hold around 11% of the sample. The sequenced material came from blood. These receptors all stem from a woman aged 30 to 39 in good health.

The chain joins TRBV20-1 to TRBJ1-2; a possible D gene is TRBD1 (6 bases). Trimming took 0 bases from V and 4 from J, leaving 15 bases between them. This CDR3 is 15 amino acids long. The germline CDR1 and CDR2 sequences are DFQATT and SNEGSKA (reference sequence). The CDR3 DNA is TGCAGTGCTAGAGATTCGGGGGGGGCCCTCTATGGCTACACCTTC. It translates to CSARDSGGALYGYTF.

This clonotype has a single count. The chain carries TRBV3-1 and TRBJ2-5; D unresolved. V shed 0 bases and J shed 5 bases, with 22 bases lying between them. From germline, CDR1 is LGHDT and CDR2 YNNKEL (reference sequence). CDR3 size: 18 residues. The CDR3 here is CASSQDGPLVQKRETQYF. The DNA for the CDR3 is TGTGCCAGCAGCCAAGACGGCCCTTTGGTCCAAAAGAGGGAGACCCAGTACTTC.

This clonotype has more than one count but fewer than ten. The chain joins TRBV7-9 to TRBJ2-7; 11 positions agree with TRBD2. Per the germline V gene, CDR1 is SEHNR and CDR2 is FQNEAQ (reference sequence). Losses at the gene ends were 4 bases for V and 3 bases for J; bases not matched to a gene: 5. The length of the CDR3 is 15 residues. For the CDR3, the DNA is TGTGCCAGCAGCTCAACTAGCGGGGGTATCTACGAGCAGTACTTC. Its translation is CASSSTSGGIYEQYF. The full variable domain, rest sourced from reference TRBV7-9 and TRBJ2-7, is DTGVSQNPRHKITKRGQNVTFRCDPISEHNRLYWYRQTLGQGPEFLTYFQNEAQLEKSRLLSDRFSAERPKGSFSTLEIQRTEQGDSAMYLCASSSTSGGIYEQYFGPGTRLTVT.

The table lists this clonotype with a few counts. This chain joins TRBV5-1 and TRBJ2-6, with a tentative D call TRBD2 (5 bases). The CDR3 has 16 residues. CDR1 and CDR2 (germline): SGHRS, YFSETQ. V was clipped by 4 bases and J by 0 bases, with 11 bases between them. The CDR3 loop is CASSLEESSGANVLTF. The DNA of the CDR3 is TGCGCCAGCAGCCTGGAGGAGAGCTCTGGGGCCAACGTCCTGACTTTC.

For this clonotype: The junction and the germline gene differ at one end; a read error may be behind it. This chain connects TRBV12-3 or TRBV12-4 to TRBJ2-7, with 11 bases that match TRBD1. The CDR3 is 15 residues long. The CDR3 reads CTSSSPGQGDYEQYF. Written as DNA, the CDR3 is TGTACCAGCAGTTCCCCGGGACAGGGGGACTACGAGCAGTACTTC.

The chain couples TRBV7-8 to TRBJ2-4; D is ambiguous. The J call is uncertain, as TRBJ2-7 better fits the DNA end. The CDR3 is 16 residues long. Germline V CDR1 and CDR2: SGHVS, FQNEAQ. DNA of the CDR3: TGTGCCAGCAGCTTAGTAGCAAGACGCCCGTCCTACGAGCAGTACTTC. Its translation is CASSLVARRPSYEQYF.

In the case of this clonotype: A much bigger clone sits one base away, suggesting this may be a read error. The chain employs TRBV2 and TRBJ1-5, with TRBD1 as a possible D gene (6 bases). V was cut by 4 bases and J by 13 bases, with 14 bases left in between. Germline-derived CDR1 and CDR2 are SNHLY and FYNNEI. The CDR3 has 12 residues. This CDR3 is CASSGNRAGQHF. CDR3 sequence (DNA): TGTGCCAGCAGTGGAAACAGGGCGGGACAGCATTTT.